Shown below are 3 T cell receptor beta chains from a single sample sequenced in a study of Graves' ophthalmopathy and Graves' hyperthyroidism (dated by TCRdb to the late 2010s). TCRdb records Illumina HiSeq 2000 as the sequencer. For repertoire sequencing, TCR beta CDR3 regions were amplified from RNA transcripts. A first-round RT-PCR used HTBI primers with the Qiagen OneStep RT-PCR kit, followed by a second-round multiplex PCR, size selection and purification. TCRdb applied fastp at Q25 and MiXCR to the public reads, then kept only in-frame beta chains. Every entry covers one CDR3 protein and lists the most common genes and DNA from its rows. Recorded for this sample are about 390,000 distinct CDR3 sequences; roughly 15% of them occurred a single time. The leading ten clones occupy approximately 2.4% of the sample. Material: peripheral blood. These receptors all stem from an adult woman with stable Graves' hyperthyroidism.

This clonotype was recorded many times. The chain uses TRBV24-1 and TRBJ1-2, with 9 bases that match TRBD1. Germline values: CDR1 KGHDR, CDR2 SFDVKD. This CDR3 region has 13 residues. V lost 5 bases and J lost 5; bases outside the gene matches: 2. The CDR3 reads CATSVTGGYGYTF. CDR3 sequence (DNA): TGTGCCACCAGTGTGACAGGGGGGTATGGCTACACCTTC.

This clonotype was counted many times. The chain is built from TRBV7-8 and TRBJ1-1; D ambiguous. CDR3 length: 12 amino acids. Trimming removed 5 bases from V and 3 bases from J, with 7 bases in between. Germline CDR1 reads SGHVS; CDR2 reads FQNEAQ. In DNA form, the CDR3 reads TGTGCCAGCAGCACCCCCGACACTGAAGCTTTCTTT. Protein product: CASSTPDTEAFF.

This clonotype was counted a few times. The gene calls are TRBV6-1 and TRBJ1-3, with D perhaps matching TRBD1 (5 bases). The germline gives CDR1 MNHNS, CDR2 SASEGT. The CDR3 loop spans 14 amino acids. Deletions cut 3 bases from V and 1 base from J, with 7 bases between. This CDR3 reads CASSEQGSGNTIYF. As DNA, the CDR3 is TGTGCCAGCAGTGAGCAGGGTTCTGGAAACACCATATATTTT.